This T cell receptor beta chain was retrieved from a study of post-analysis software for immune sequencing data. Across the study: Included among the disease courses, which were recorded for the cohort, were relapsing-remitting, secondary progressive and progressive-relapsing multiple sclerosis. Study-wide results and caveats: Controls had lower frequencies than patients of roughly five TRBV segments, which included TRBV5-6, TRBV5-1 and TRBV20-1.

Prepared libraries of TCR beta cDNA carried unique molecular identifiers. TCRdb called the PCR reads again in MiXCR, with one record for every CDR3 protein. The sample shows around 400,000 distinct CDR3 sequences, approximately 39% of them seen only once. Between the trimmed V and J ends, which lost 3 bases and 2 bases, there was a span of 14 bases. There are 15 residues in the CDR3. The germline V gene has CDR1 SGHRS and CDR2 YFSETQ. The sample holds a few counts of this clonotype. Its specificity is not known. Sequenced material: blood. The chain carries TRBV5-1 and TRBJ1-2; D gene uncertain. The receptor's source is a girl aged 2 to 9 with multiple sclerosis. In nucleotides, the CDR3 is TGCGCCAGCAGCTCGAAGCCCAGCGGCAACTATGGCTACACCTTC. This encodes CASSSKPSGNYGYTF.